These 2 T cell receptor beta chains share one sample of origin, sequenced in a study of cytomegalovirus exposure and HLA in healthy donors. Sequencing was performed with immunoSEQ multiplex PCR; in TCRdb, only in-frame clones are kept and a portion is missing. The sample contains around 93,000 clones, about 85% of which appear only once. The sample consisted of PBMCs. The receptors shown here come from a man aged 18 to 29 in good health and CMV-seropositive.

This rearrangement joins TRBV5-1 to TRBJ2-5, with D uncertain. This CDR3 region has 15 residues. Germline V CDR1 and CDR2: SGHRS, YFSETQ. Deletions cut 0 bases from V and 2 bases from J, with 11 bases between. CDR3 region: CASSLGQAGQETQYF. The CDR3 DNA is TGCGCCAGCAGCTTGGGGCAGGCTGGGCAAGAGACCCAGTACTTC.

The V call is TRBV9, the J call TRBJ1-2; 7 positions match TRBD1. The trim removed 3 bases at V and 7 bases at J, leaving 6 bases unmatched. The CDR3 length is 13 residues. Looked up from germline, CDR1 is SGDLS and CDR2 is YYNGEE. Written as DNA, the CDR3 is TGTGCCAGCAGCGGCACAGGGGAAACTGGCTACACCTTC. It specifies CASSGTGETGYTF.